This T cell receptor (beta chain) comes out of a study of vaccination and CD4 T cells after COVID-19. Treatment of the sample: roughly 11-day PBMC culture with coronavirus spike peptide pools or control peptides (ViraFEST assay). With the Oncomine TCR Beta short-read assay, DNA from cultured CD4+ T cells was sequenced. MiXCR, applied by TCRdb to the PCR reads, yields one record per CDR3 protein. This table has approximately 20,000 distinct CDR3 sequences, 70% appearing once. With respect to this clonotype: Antigen specificity is unknown.

The sequenced material came from CD4+ T cells from blood, cultured in vitro. The source is a human donor who had recovered from COVID-19.

CDR3 nucleotide sequence: TGTGCCAGCAGTTCCTTGATTAGCGGGAGGGCCGCAGAGACCCAGTACTTC. This sequence encodes CASSSLISGRAAETQYF. This sequence joins TRBV27 and TRBJ2-5; 11 bases are shared with TRBD2. The length of the CDR3 is 17 residues. Germline V gene data show CDR1 as MNHEY and CDR2 as SMNVEV (reference sequence). The trim removed 4 bases at V and 4 bases at J, leaving 11 bases unmatched.